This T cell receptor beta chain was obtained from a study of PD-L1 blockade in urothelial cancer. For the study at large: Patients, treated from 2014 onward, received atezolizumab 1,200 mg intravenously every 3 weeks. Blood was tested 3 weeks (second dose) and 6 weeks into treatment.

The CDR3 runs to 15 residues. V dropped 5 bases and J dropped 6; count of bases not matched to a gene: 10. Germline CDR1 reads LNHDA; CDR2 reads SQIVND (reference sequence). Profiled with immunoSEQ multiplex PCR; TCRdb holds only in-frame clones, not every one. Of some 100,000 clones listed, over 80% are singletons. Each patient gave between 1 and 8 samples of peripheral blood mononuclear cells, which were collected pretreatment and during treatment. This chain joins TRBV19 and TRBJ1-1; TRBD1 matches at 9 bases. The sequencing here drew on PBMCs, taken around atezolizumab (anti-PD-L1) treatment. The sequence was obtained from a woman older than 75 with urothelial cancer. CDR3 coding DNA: TGTGCCAGTAGTCCTCCGGGACAGGGTGGCCCTGAAGCTTTCTTT. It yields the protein CASSPPGQGGPEAFF.